This entry concerns a single T cell receptor (beta chain). Original processing methods: Estimated nucleated cell counts came from reference gene primer amplification. Using immunoSEQ multiplex PCR, the repertoire was profiled, and TCRdb retains in-frame clones only, with some absent. That table gives V, J and clone size, and the DNA gave D and trimming. Of over 150,000 clones in the sample, around nine tenths were seen once. This sample is part of a study of blood T cell repertoires in COVID-19. One Seattle source followed patients from active infection through their disease course. The TCR sequence derives from a man aged 50 to 59 with COVID-19, enrolled during active disease. The sample consisted of peripheral blood.

The CDR3 region is CASSLEDSSQETQYF. The DNA for the CDR3 is TGCGCCAGCAGCTTGGAGGACAGCTCCCAAGAGACCCAGTACTTC. V is TRBV5-1 and J is TRBJ2-5; TRBD1 might be the D (6 bases). Per germline, CDR1 SGHRS and CDR2 YFSETQ. This CDR3 is 15 amino acids long. V lost 0 bases to trimming and J lost 1 base, with 10 bases between them.